This T cell receptor (beta chain) emerged from a study of blood T cell repertoires in COVID-19. Study details: PBMCs, B-cell-depleted T cells, or T cells provided the cDNA or gDNA that made up the material.

CDR1 is SGHRS, CDR2 YFSETQ, per germline. CDR3 length: 13 residues. V lost 1 base, J lost 2 bases, and 7 bases lay in between. This clone was detected only once. Seattle patients were enrolled while actively infected and followed longitudinally. The repertoire was sequenced with immunoSEQ multiplex PCR; TCRdb's copy has only in-frame clones and lacks some. This table has over 150,000 clones, 65% to 85% appearing once. The source is a woman aged 40 to 50 with COVID-19, enrolled during active disease. Source material: peripheral blood. This rearrangement joins TRBV5-1 to TRBJ2-7; D gene unclear. The CDR3 region is CASSLSLAYEQYF. Written as DNA, the CDR3 is TGCGCCAGCAGCTTGTCTTTAGCCTACGAGCAGTACTTC.